This TCR beta chain derives from a study of blood T cells in healthy people across ages. Study-wide results and limits: Estimated diversity across one million T cells was deemed an underestimate. It was not known whether donors were CMV positive (a possible confounder of expanded clonotype changes). The percentage of naive T cells correlated strongly with TCR beta diversity.

The second PCR ran about 6 to 12 cycles with a sample-barcoded 5' primer and J-beta primers. MiXCR was run by TCRdb on the 5' RACE reads, yielding one entry per CDR3 protein. The sample holds over 550,000 distinct CDR3 sequences, approximately 30% seen once. The authors isolated at least 6 million PBMCs per sample. This clonotype was found many times. Antigen unknown. In germline, CDR1 is ENHRY, CDR2 SYGVKD. Trimming cost V 10 bases and J 2 bases, with 10 bases left between them. CDR3 length: 12 amino acids. The chain has TRBV10-3 and TRBJ2-3; D is perhaps TRBD2 (6 bases). The sequenced material came from blood. This clonotype was obtained from an elderly woman in good health. The CDR3 reads CATGSTTDTQYF. CDR3 sequence (DNA): TGTGCCACCGGGAGCACCACAGATACGCAGTATTTT.